Listed here are 29 T cell receptor beta chains from one sample, sequenced in a study of T cell changes during pregnancy in multiple sclerosis. TCRdb's table, derived via immunoSEQ multiplex PCR, lists solely in-frame clones and lacks some. The table shows 37,000 or so clones, with roughly 90% occurring only once. Source: CD4+ T cells from peripheral blood mononuclear cells, taken in the second trimester of pregnancy. Every receptor here comes from a female donor with multiple sclerosis, enrolled in a pregnancy study.

J is TRBJ2-3 and V is TRBV19, with 9 bases fitting TRBD1. This CDR3 has 15 amino acids. The junction had 7 bases not matched to a gene; V was cut back by 5 bases and J by 4 bases. The germline V gene encodes CDR1 LNHDA and CDR2 SQIVND (reference sequence). The CDR3 DNA is TGTGCCAGTAGTCCTACAGGGGGCGGATCAGATACGCAGTATTTT. This sequence encodes CASSPTGGGSDTQYF. Combining the CDR3 with reference TRBV19 and TRBJ2-3 gives the whole variable domain DGGITQSPKYLFRKEGQNVTLSCEQNLNHDAMYWYRQDPGQGLRLIYYSQIVNDFQKGDIAEGYSVSREKKESFPLTVTSAQKNPTAFYLCASSPTGGGSDTQYFGPGTRLTVL.

This clone was counted between two and nine times. The gene calls are TRBV7-8 and TRBJ1-5, with D possibly being TRBD1 (5 bases). The germline gives CDR1 SGHVS, CDR2 FQNEAQ. Between the trimmed V and J ends, which lost 1 base and 7 bases, there was a span of 11 bases. This CDR3 spans 14 amino acids. CDR3 sequence (DNA): TGTGCCAGCAGCTTAGGCGCAGGGAGGCAGCCCCAGCATTTT. It is translated as CASSLGAGRQPQHF.

The rearrangement joins TRBV25-1 to TRBJ2-7; TRBD2 matches at 10 bases. This CDR3 region has 14 residues. The junction had 3 bases not matched to a gene; V was cut back by 3 bases and J by 4 bases. From germline, CDR1 is MGHDK and CDR2 SYGVNS. The CDR3 DNA reads as TGTGCCAGCAGTGAGAGCGGGAGGGCTTACGAGCAGTACTTC. Translation gives CASSESGRAYEQYF.

This clone was seen a single time. The chain recombines TRBV19 with TRBJ2-3; D uncertain. V dropped 2 bases and J dropped 13 bases, with 13 bases sitting between them. This CDR3 has 12 residues. From germline, CDR1 is LNHDA and CDR2 SQIVND (reference sequence). CDR3 protein: CASSIHRYEKYF. CDR3 nucleotides: TGTGCCAGTAGTATACACAGATACGAGAAGTATTTT. Full variable domain (rest looked up from reference TRBV19 and TRBJ2-3): DGGITQSPKYLFRKEGQNVTLSCEQNLNHDAMYWYRQDPGQGLRLIYYSQIVNDFQKGDIAEGYSVSREKKESFPLTVTSAQKNPTAFYLCASSIHRYEKYFGPGTRLTVL.

The genes are TRBV27 and TRBJ2-7; 15 bases align to TRBD2. Losses at the gene ends were 5 bases for V and 4 bases for J; bases not matched to a gene: 15. The CDR3 contains 19 residues. Germline V gene sequence: CDR1 MNHEY, CDR2 SMNVEV (reference sequence). The DNA for the CDR3 is TGTGCCAGCAGTACATGGACTAGCGGGAGGGGGGCCCTCATGTACGAGCAGTACTTC. Protein sequence: CASSTWTSGRGALMYEQYF.

The chain combines TRBV11-2 with TRBJ2-5; D unresolved. Trimming stripped 1 base from V and 2 bases from J, with 5 bases between. The CDR3 covers 13 residues. Germline CDR1 and CDR2: SGHAT and FQNNGV. Written as DNA, the CDR3 is TGTGCCAGCAGCTTAGCTGAGCAAGAGACCCAGTACTTC. This translates into CASSLAEQETQYF.

V is TRBV21-1 and J is TRBJ2-6; the table gives TRBD1 as D, unverified against the DNA. TRBV21-1 is assigned pseudogene status. The CDR3 contains 20 residues. The CDR3: CASTSLGQFSSLSGANVLTF. The CDR3 DNA reads TGTGCCAGCACCTCCCTCGGACAGTTCAGCTCTCTCTCTGGGGCCAACGTCCTGACTTTC.

The V gene is TRBV19, the J gene TRBJ2-5, with 15 bases aligning to TRBD2. There are 16 residues in the CDR3. The ends lost 3 bases at V and 2 bases at J; junction bases unmatched: 1. In germline, CDR1 is LNHDA, CDR2 SQIVND (reference sequence). The CDR3 sequence is CASSIGLAGGQETQYF. Written as DNA, the CDR3 is TGTGCCAGTAGTATCGGACTAGCGGGAGGGCAAGAGACCCAGTACTTC.

The chain has TRBV14 and TRBJ2-7; the match to TRBD2 covers 7 bases. The CDR3 is 14 residues long. Germline V gene data show CDR1 as SGHDN and CDR2 as FVKESK. V shed 4 bases, J shed 0 bases, and the junction held 3 bases outside the gene matches. The DNA of the CDR3 is TGTGCCAGCAGCCTCCGACTAGCCTCCTACGAGCAGTACTTC. Protein sequence: CASSLRLASYEQYF.

V and J are TRBV2 and TRBJ2-2; 7 bases agree with TRBD1. After removal of 3 bases from V and 6 bases from J, the junction contained 4 bases not matched to a gene. Per the germline V gene, CDR1 is SNHLY and CDR2 is FYNNEI. The CDR3 runs to 14 residues. CDR3: CASSDRQGAGELFF. Here the CDR3 DNA reads TGTGCCAGCAGTGACCGGCAGGGGGCCGGGGAGCTGTTTTTT.

The chain joins TRBV10-3 to TRBJ2-5, with 10 bases lining up with TRBD2. J gave up 2 bases and V 5 bases, and 5 bases lay outside the gene matches. The CDR3 spans 15 residues. The germline V gene has CDR1 ENHRY and CDR2 SYGVKD. In DNA form, the CDR3 reads TGTGCCATCAGTCAGACTAGCGGGTTACAAGAGACCCAGTACTTC. This sequence encodes CAISQTSGLQETQYF.

V and J are TRBV9 and TRBJ2-1, with 10 bases that match TRBD2. The trim removed 5 bases at V and 3 bases at J, leaving 5 bases unmatched. CDR3 length: 15 amino acids. Germline loops: CDR1 SGDLS, CDR2 YYNGEE. CDR3 residues: CASRAAGGNYNEQFF. In DNA, the CDR3 is TGTGCCAGCAGAGCAGCGGGGGGGAACTACAATGAGCAGTTCTTC.

V usage is TRBV19 and J usage is TRBJ1-2, with D possibly matching TRBD1 (6 bases). The V and J ends lost 4 bases and 4 bases respectively, with 13 bases between them. The germline V gene has CDR1 LNHDA and CDR2 SQIVND (reference sequence). The CDR3 length is 14 residues. The CDR3 DNA follows: TGTGCCAGTAGTACGAACAGGGAACTCTATGGCTACACCTTC. It translates to CASSTNRELYGYTF.

This clone was recorded a few times. The genes are TRBV9 and TRBJ1-1, with a tentative D call TRBD1 (5 bases). CDR1 is SGDLS and CDR2 is YYNGEE in the germline V gene. CDR3 size: 17 residues. The V and J ends lost 0 bases and 0 bases respectively, with 15 bases between them. CDR3 DNA sequence: TGTGCCAGCAGCGTAGGGAGGGGACGTTTAATGAACACTGAAGCTTTCTTT. Protein: CASSVGRGRLMNTEAFF.

This sequence joins TRBV9 and TRBJ1-4, with TRBD1 matching 8 bases. Germline V gene data show CDR1 as SGDLS and CDR2 as YYNGEE. This CDR3 is 18 amino acids long. J gave up 0 bases and V 1 base, and 8 bases lay outside the gene matches. For the CDR3, the DNA is TGTGCCAGCAGCGTATCGCCAGGGGGCTACGCAACTAATGAAAAACTGTTTTTT. Translated: CASSVSPGGYATNEKLFF.

The rearrangement joins TRBV7-2 to TRBJ2-7; TRBD2 aligns across 10 bases. V gave up 1 base and J gave up 8 bases; unmatched junction bases: 11. Germline lookup yields CDR1 SGHTA and CDR2 FQGNSA. This CDR3 is 16 amino acids long. CDR3 sequence: CASSLVASGGPTKQYF. CDR3 bases: TGTGCCAGCAGCTTAGTGGCTAGCGGGGGACCTACGAAGCAGTACTTC.

This clone was detected only once. The V and J genes are TRBV7-8 and TRBJ2-7; D may be TRBD1 (6 bases). The V end was cut by 1 base, the J end by 0 bases, with 7 bases between. CDR1 and CDR2 from the germline V gene are SGHVS and FQNEAQ. CDR3 size: 14 residues. CDR3 protein: CASSLGDISYEQYF. CDR3 in DNA: TGTGCCAGCAGCTTAGGGGACATCTCCTACGAGCAGTACTTC. Filled out from reference TRBV7-8 and TRBJ2-7, the complete variable domain reads GAGVSQSPRYKVAKRGQDVALRCDPISGHVSLFWYQQALGQGPEFLTYFQNEAQLDKSGLPSDRFFAERPEGSVSTLKIQRTQQEDSAVYLCASSLGDISYEQYFGPGTRLTVT.

The V and J genes are TRBV5-1 and TRBJ2-2; a possible D gene is TRBD1 (5 bases). The CDR3 sequence is 15 residues long. V was cut by 7 bases and J by 2 bases, with 15 bases left in between. Germline-derived CDR1 and CDR2 are SGHRS and YFSETQ. The CDR3 sequence is CASELGAANTGELFF. The CDR3 region has the DNA TGCGCCAGCGAACTTGGGGCGGCCAACACCGGGGAGCTGTTTTTT.

The chain carries TRBV4-3 and TRBJ1-6, with D tentatively TRBD1 (5 bases). CDR1 and CDR2 from the germline V gene are LGHNA and YSLEER. This CDR3 has 16 residues. Trimming cost V 8 bases and J 0 bases, with 14 bases left between them. CDR3: CASSLGASSYNSPLHF. The CDR3 bases are TGCGCCAGCTCCCTTGGGGCAAGCTCCTATAATTCACCCCTCCACTTT.

The chain employs TRBV11-3 and TRBJ2-5; 9 bases match TRBD1. V lost 4 bases to trimming and J lost 0 bases; unmatched junction nucleotides: 3. The V gene's germline CDR1 is SGHNT and CDR2 YENEEA. The length of the CDR3 is 15 residues. This CDR3 reads CASSSGTGYQETQYF. For the CDR3, the DNA is TGTGCCAGCAGCTCCGGGACAGGGTACCAAGAGACCCAGTACTTC.

The V call is TRBV7-2, the J call TRBJ1-3; a weak D match, TRBD1 (5 bases). This CDR3 region has 16 residues. From germline, CDR1 is SGHTA and CDR2 FQGNSA. V lost 1 base, J lost 2 bases, and 12 bases lay in between. The CDR3 protein is CASSLGFQGAGNTIYF. The CDR3 DNA reads TGTGCCAGCAGCTTAGGCTTCCAGGGTGCTGGAAACACCATATATTTT.

This chain links TRBV4-2 with TRBJ1-5; weak D call: TRBD1 (5 bases). V lost 3 bases and J 3 bases, leaving 12 bases between the germline ends. Germline V gives CDR1 LGHNA, CDR2 YNFKEQ. The CDR3 contains 15 residues. The CDR3 bases are TGTGCCAGCAGCCAGATGGACACCATCAATCAGCCCCAGCATTTT. It translates to CASSQMDTINQPQHF.

This clone was detected a few times. The rearrangement links TRBV6-5 to TRBJ1-5; 9 nucleotides line up with TRBD1. V trimming: 6 bases; J trimming: 5 bases; junction bases outside the gene matches: 2. Germline V gene data show CDR1 as MNHEY and CDR2 as SVGAGI. The CDR3 runs 13 residues. Here the CDR3 reads CASSRQGDQPQHF. In DNA, the CDR3 is TGTGCCAGCAGCCGACAGGGGGATCAGCCCCAGCATTTT.

V is TRBV9 and J is TRBJ2-3, with D possibly being TRBD2 (6 bases). CDR3 length: 16 amino acids. In germline, CDR1 is SGDLS, CDR2 YYNGEE. Trimming stripped 4 bases from V and 7 bases from J, with 22 bases between. The CDR3 region is CASSSTGVHSLHTQYF. CDR3 DNA sequence: TGTGCCAGCAGCAGCACGGGGGTGCACTCACTGCATACGCAGTATTTT.

This chain joins TRBV10-2 and TRBJ2-1; TRBD1 agrees at 10 bases. The CDR3 totals 14 residues. Germline V CDR1 and CDR2: WSHSY, SAAADI. The trim removed 10 bases at V and 10 bases at J, leaving 13 bases unmatched. The CDR3 nucleotides are TGCGCCACCTTCGACAGGGACAGGGGAAGGGAGCAGTTCTTC. As protein: CATFDRDRGREQFF.

This clone was seen a few times. The chain couples TRBV7-9 to TRBJ1-1, with 9 positions matching TRBD1. Germline assignment: CDR1 SEHNR and CDR2 FQNEAQ (reference sequence). The CDR3 spans 14 residues. Trimming took 5 bases from V and 3 from J; bases not matched to a gene: 4. This chain's CDR3 is CASSLDRGYTEAFF. CDR3 bases: TGTGCCAGCAGCCTAGACAGGGGGTACACTGAAGCTTTCTTT.

The V call is TRBV10-3, the J call TRBJ2-3; a weak D match, TRBD2 (6 bases). Germline V gene sequence: CDR1 ENHRY, CDR2 SYGVKD. CDR3 size: 18 residues. The V end was cut by 4 bases, the J end by 0 bases, with 20 bases between. CDR3 region: CAISGQRDWPTSTDTQYF. The DNA for the CDR3 is TGTGCCATCAGTGGCCAAAGGGACTGGCCCACCAGCACAGATACGCAGTATTTT.

The V gene is TRBV19, the J gene TRBJ1-2; D not resolved. The CDR3 is made up of 14 amino acids. V lost 3 bases and J 8 bases, leaving 16 bases between the germline ends. Germline assignment: CDR1 LNHDA and CDR2 SQIVND (reference sequence). DNA for the CDR3: TGTGCCAGTAGTATCGGCCAAATCCCGGGGGGCTACACCTTC. Residues: CASSIGQIPGGYTF.

V and J are TRBV5-1 and TRBJ1-6; 7 positions match TRBD1. The junction had 5 bases not matched to a gene; V was cut back by 3 bases and J by 2 bases. This CDR3 comprises 16 residues. CDR1 and CDR2 from the germline V gene are SGHRS and YFSETQ. The CDR3 is CASSSGTDPYNSPLHF. In DNA form, the CDR3 reads TGCGCCAGCAGCTCGGGGACAGATCCCTATAATTCACCCCTCCACTTT.